This T cell receptor (beta chain) is from a study of stem cell transplantation in POMP-related autoinflammatory disease. The ends were cut back, 7 bases at V and 2 bases at J, with 11 bases in the middle. The CDR3 has 14 amino acids. The germline CDR1 and CDR2 sequences are SGHNT and YENEEA. Here immunoSEQ multiplex PCR was the method, and the copy in TCRdb shows in-frame clones only, minus some. The data contain about 68,000 clones, approximately 91% of them singletons. This receptor was obtained from a human patient with POMP-related autoinflammation and immune dysregulation (PRAID). Some T cells here may be from the graft donor. The rearrangement links TRBV11-3 to TRBJ2-2; perhaps TRBD2 as D (5 bases). Source: CD4+ T cells from PBMCs, taken after stem cell transplantation. The CDR3 sequence: CASTGNYNTGELFF. CDR3 coding DNA: TGTGCCAGCACCGGGAATTACAACACCGGGGAGCTGTTTTTT.